This passage covers 9 T cell receptor beta chains from one sample sequenced in a study of cytomegalovirus exposure and HLA in healthy donors. The PCR employed 60 Vbeta primers together with 13 Jbeta primers. Sequenced by immunoSEQ multiplex PCR; TCRdb stores in-frame clones only, minus some. Of hundreds of thousands of clones in the sample, over 75% were seen once. The source material was PBMCs. The receptor source for this set is a boy aged 5-17 years in good health and CMV-seronegative.

The CDR3 spells CASSIFGVKGAGRLESEQFF. Here the CDR3 DNA reads TGTGCCAGTAGTATCTTCGGGGTCAAGGGGGCGGGCCGTCTAGAGAGTGAGCAGTTCTTC. The rearrangement links TRBV19 to TRBJ2-1; 7 nucleotides align to TRBD1. Germline CDR1 LNHDA, CDR2 SQIVND (reference sequence). This CDR3 spans 20 amino acids. J lost 9 bases, V lost 3 bases, and 26 bases had no gene match.

A few counts support this clone. J is TRBJ2-7 and V is TRBV11-2; D may be TRBD1 (6 bases). The CDR3 spans 15 residues. Germline CDR1 SGHAT, CDR2 FQNNGV. Trimming took 4 bases from V and 0 from J, leaving 13 bases between them. The DNA of the CDR3 is TGTGCCAGCAGCTCTTTCAGGGGAAACTCCTACGAGCAGTACTTC. This sequence encodes CASSSFRGNSYEQYF.

This chain links TRBV27 with TRBJ2-2; tentatively, D is TRBD1 (5 bases). Between the trimmed V and J ends, which lost 2 bases and 5 bases, there was a span of 24 bases. Germline CDR1 reads MNHEY; CDR2 reads SMNVEV (reference sequence). The CDR3 length is 19 residues. CDR3 region: CASSLIRFIRGEETGELFF. The CDR3, as DNA: TGTGCCAGCAGTTTAATCCGATTCATAAGGGGCGAAGAGACCGGGGAGCTGTTTTTT.

The chain employs TRBV7-9 and TRBJ1-5, with 7 bases identical to TRBD1. The V and J ends lost 5 bases and 6 bases, in that order; junction bases with no gene match: 7. The length of the CDR3 is 14 residues. Germline V gene data show CDR1 as SEHNR and CDR2 as FQNEAQ (reference sequence). CDR3 in amino acids: CASSPGQQSQPQHF. The CDR3 region has the DNA TGTGCCAGCAGCCCGGGACAGCAAAGTCAGCCCCAGCATTTT.

The V call is TRBV6-1, the J call TRBJ2-7; 10 bases agree with TRBD2. The CDR3 spans 15 residues. Germline CDR1 reads MNHNS; CDR2 reads SASEGT. In DNA form, the CDR3 reads TGTGCGATAGAGCGGACTAGCGGAATTTTCTACGAGCAGTACTTC. It specifies CAIERTSGIFYEQYF.

V usage is TRBV30 and J usage is TRBJ1-4, with TRBD1 identical over 11 bases. The CDR3 has 15 residues. Trimming removed 2 bases from V and 5 bases from J; junction bases left unmatched: 4. Germline CDR1 and CDR2: GTSNPN and SVGIG (reference sequence). CDR3 protein: CAWSRTGGWNEKLFF. The CDR3, as DNA: TGTGCCTGGAGTCGGACAGGGGGCTGGAATGAAAAACTGTTTTTT. Variable domain in full (rest from reference TRBV30 and TRBJ1-4): SQTIHQWPATLVQPVGSPLSLECTVEGTSNPNLYWYRQAAGRGLQLLFYSVGIGQISSEVPQNLSASRPQDRQFILSSKKLLLSDSGFYLCAWSRTGGWNEKLFFGSGTQLSVL.

The rearrangement joins TRBV6-6 to TRBJ2-5, with D unclear. Germline loops: CDR1 MNHNY, CDR2 SVGAGI (reference sequence). CDR3 size: 11 residues. V lost 4 bases and J lost 3, with 3 bases in between. The CDR3 protein is CASSFEETQYF. The CDR3 DNA follows: TGTGCCAGCAGTTTCGAAGAGACCCAGTACTTC.

V gene TRBV18 combines with J gene TRBJ2-7, with TRBD2 identical over 10 bases. The CDR3 runs 15 residues. Germline CDR1 reads KGHSH; CDR2 reads LQKENI. J was trimmed by 3 bases and V by 6 bases; bases with no gene match: 8. The chain's CDR3 is CASSASGGRRYEQYF. The CDR3 nucleotides are TGTGCCAGCTCGGCTAGCGGGGGCCGCCGCTACGAGCAGTACTTC.

CDR3 sequence (DNA): TGCGCCAGCAGGGAGCGGGGGAACACAGATACGCAGTATTTT. Protein: CASRERGNTDTQYF. This chain connects TRBV5-1 to TRBJ2-3, with TRBD2 matching over 8 bases. CDR1 and CDR2 (germline): SGHRS, YFSETQ. The CDR3 spans 14 residues. Germline trimming cut 5 bases from V and 2 bases from J; bases unmatched to any gene: 4. Supplemented by reference TRBV5-1 and TRBJ2-3, the full variable domain reads KAGVTQTPRYLIKTRGQQVTLSCSPISGHRSVSWYQQTPGQGLQFLFEYFSETQRNKGNFPGRFSGRQFSNSRSEMNVSTLELGDSALYLCASRERGNTDTQYFGPGTRLTVL.